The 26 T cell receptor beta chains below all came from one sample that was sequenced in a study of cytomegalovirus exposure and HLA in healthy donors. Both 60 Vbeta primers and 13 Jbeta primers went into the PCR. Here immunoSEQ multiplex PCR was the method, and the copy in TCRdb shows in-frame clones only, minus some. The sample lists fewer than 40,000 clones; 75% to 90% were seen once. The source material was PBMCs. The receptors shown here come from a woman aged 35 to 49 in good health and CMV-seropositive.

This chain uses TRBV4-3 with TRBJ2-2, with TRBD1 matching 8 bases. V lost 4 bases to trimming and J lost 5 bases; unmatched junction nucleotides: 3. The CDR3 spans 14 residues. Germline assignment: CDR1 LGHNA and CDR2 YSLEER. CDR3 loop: CASSRQGRTGELFF. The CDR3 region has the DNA TGCGCCAGCAGCCGACAGGGGCGGACCGGGGAGCTGTTTTTT.

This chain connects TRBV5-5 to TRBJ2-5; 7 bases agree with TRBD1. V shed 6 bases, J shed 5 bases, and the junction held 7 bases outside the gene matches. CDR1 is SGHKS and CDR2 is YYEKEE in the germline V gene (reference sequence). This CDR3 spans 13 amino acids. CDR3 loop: CASTETGWETQYF. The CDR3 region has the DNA TGTGCCAGCACCGAGACAGGGTGGGAGACCCAGTACTTC.

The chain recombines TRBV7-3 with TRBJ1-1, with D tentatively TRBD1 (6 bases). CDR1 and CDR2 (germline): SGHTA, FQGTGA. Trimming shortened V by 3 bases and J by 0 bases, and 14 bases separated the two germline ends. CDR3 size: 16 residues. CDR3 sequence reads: CASSLLQQGLNTEAFF. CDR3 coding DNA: TGTGCCAGCAGCTTGTTACAACAGGGTTTGAACACTGAAGCTTTCTTT. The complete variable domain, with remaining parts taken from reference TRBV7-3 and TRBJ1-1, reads GAGVSQTPSNKVTEKGKYVELRCDPISGHTALYWYRQSLGQGPEFLIYFQGTGAADDSGLPNDRFFAVRPEGSVSTLKIQRTERGDSAVYLCASSLLQQGLNTEAFFGQGTRLTVV.

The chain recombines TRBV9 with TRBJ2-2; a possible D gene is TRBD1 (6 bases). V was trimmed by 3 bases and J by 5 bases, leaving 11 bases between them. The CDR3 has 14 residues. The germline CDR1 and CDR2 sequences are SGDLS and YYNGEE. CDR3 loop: CASSAGTTTGELFF. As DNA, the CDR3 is TGTGCCAGCAGCGCCGGGACAACAACCGGGGAGCTGTTTTTT.

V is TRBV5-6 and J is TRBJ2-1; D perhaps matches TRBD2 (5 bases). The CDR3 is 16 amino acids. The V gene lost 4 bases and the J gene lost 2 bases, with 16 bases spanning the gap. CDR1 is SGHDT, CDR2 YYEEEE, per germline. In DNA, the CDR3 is TGTGCCAGCAGCGTGGGCGGGCCGGGTACCTACAATGAGCAGTTCTTC. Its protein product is CASSVGGPGTYNEQFF.

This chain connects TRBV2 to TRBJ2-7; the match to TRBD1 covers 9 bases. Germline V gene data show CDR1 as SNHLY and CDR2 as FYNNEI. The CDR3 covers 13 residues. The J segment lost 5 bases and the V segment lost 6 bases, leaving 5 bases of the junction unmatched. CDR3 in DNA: TGTGCCAGCAGACTACAGGGGGCGGACGAGCAGTACTTC. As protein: CASRLQGADEQYF.

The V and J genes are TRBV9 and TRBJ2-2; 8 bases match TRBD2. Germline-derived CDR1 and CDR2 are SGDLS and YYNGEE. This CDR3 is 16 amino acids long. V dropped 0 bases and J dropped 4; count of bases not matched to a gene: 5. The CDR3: CASSVGSGELTGELFF. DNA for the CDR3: TGTGCCAGCAGCGTAGGTAGCGGGGAACTCACCGGGGAGCTGTTTTTT.

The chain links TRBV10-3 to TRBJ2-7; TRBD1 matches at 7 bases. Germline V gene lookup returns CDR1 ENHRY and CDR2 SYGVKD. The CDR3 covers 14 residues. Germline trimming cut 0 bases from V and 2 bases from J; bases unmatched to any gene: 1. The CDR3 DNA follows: TGTGCCATCAGTGAGTCCGGGACAGCCTACGAGCAGTACTTC. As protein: CAISESGTAYEQYF.

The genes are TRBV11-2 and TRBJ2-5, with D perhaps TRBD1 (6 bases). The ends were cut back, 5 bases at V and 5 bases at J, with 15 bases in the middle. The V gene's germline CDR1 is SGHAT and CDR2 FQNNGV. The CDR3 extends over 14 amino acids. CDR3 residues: CASSLKGGMETQYF. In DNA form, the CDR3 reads TGTGCCAGCAGCCTGAAAGGGGGTATGGAGACCCAGTACTTC.

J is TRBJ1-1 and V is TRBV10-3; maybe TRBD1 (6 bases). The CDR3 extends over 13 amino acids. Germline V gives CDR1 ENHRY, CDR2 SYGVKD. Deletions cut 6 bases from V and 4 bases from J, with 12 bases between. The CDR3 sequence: CAIRRGGGTEAFF. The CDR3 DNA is TGTGCCATCAGGAGGGGGGGAGGCACTGAAGCTTTCTTT.

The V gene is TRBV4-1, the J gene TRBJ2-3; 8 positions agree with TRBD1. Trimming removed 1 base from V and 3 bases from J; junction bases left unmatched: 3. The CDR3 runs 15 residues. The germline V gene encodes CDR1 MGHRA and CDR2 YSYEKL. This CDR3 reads CASSQGDRTTDTQYF. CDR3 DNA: TGCGCCAGCAGCCAAGGGGACAGGACAACAGATACGCAGTATTTT.

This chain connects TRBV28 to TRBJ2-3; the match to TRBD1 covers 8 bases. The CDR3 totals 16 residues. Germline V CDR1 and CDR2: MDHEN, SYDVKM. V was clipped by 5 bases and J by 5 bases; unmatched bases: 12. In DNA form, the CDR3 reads TGTGCCAGCAGTCCTGTTATGGACAGGGTAGGAGATACGCAGTATTTT. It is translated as CASSPVMDRVGDTQYF.

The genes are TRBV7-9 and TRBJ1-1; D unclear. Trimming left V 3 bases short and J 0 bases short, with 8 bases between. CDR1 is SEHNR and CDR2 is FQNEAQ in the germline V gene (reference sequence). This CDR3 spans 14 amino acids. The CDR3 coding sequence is TGTGCCAGCAGCTTCGAGGGCCTGAACACTGAAGCTTTCTTT. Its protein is CASSFEGLNTEAFF.

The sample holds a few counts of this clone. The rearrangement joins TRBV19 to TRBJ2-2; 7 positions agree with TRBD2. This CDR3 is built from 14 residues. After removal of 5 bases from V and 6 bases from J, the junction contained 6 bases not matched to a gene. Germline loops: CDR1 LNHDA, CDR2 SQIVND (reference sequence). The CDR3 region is CASSVGLVPGELFF. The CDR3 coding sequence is TGTGCCAGTAGTGTCGGACTAGTCCCCGGGGAGCTGTTTTTT. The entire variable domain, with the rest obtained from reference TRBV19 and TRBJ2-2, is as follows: DGGITQSPKYLFRKEGQNVTLSCEQNLNHDAMYWYRQDPGQGLRLIYYSQIVNDFQKGDIAEGYSVSREKKESFPLTVTSAQKNPTAFYLCASSVGLVPGELFFGEGSRLTVL.

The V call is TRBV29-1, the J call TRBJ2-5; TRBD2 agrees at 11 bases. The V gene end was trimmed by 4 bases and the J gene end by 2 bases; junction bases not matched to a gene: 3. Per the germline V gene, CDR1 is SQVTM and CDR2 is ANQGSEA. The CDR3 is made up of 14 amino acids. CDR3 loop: CSVGLAGGQETQYF. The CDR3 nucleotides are TGCAGCGTTGGTCTAGCGGGGGGTCAAGAGACCCAGTACTTC. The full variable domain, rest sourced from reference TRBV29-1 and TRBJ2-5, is SAVISQKPSRDICQRGTSLTIQCQVDSQVTMMFWYRQQPGQSLTLIATANQGSEATYESGFVIDKFPISRPNLTFSTLTVSNMSPEDSSIYLCSVGLAGGQETQYFGPGTRLLVL.

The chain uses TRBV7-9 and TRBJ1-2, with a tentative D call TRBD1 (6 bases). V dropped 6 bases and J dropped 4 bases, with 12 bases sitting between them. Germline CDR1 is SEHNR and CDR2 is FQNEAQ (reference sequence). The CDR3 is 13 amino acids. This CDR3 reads CASRRTALYGYTF. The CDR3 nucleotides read TGTGCCAGCAGGAGGACAGCCCTCTATGGCTACACCTTC.

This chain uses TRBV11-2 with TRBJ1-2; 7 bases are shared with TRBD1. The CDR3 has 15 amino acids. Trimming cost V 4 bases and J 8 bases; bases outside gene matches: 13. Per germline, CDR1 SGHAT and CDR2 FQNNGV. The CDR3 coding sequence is TGTGCCAGCAGCTCTGGGACAGACCTTAGATGGGGCTACACCTTC. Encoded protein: CASSSGTDLRWGYTF.

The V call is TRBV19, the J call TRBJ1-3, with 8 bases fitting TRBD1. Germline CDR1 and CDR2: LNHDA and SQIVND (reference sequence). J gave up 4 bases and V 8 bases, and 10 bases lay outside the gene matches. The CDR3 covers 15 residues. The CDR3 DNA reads TGTGCCAGTGCGGGTTGGACAGGGCACGGAAACACCATATATTTT. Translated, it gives CASAGWTGHGNTIYF.

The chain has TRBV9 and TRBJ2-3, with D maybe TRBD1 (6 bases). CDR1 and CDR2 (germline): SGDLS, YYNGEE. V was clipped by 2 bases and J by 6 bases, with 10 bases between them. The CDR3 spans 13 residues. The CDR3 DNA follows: TGTGCCAGCAGCGTGGATCAGGGGGATACGCAGTATTTT. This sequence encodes CASSVDQGDTQYF. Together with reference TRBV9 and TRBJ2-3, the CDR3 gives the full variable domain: DSGVTQTPKHLITATGQRVTLRCSPRSGDLSVYWYQQSLDQGLQFLIQYYNGEERAKGNILERFSAQQFPDLHSELNLSSLELGDSALYFCASSVDQGDTQYFGPGTRLTVL.

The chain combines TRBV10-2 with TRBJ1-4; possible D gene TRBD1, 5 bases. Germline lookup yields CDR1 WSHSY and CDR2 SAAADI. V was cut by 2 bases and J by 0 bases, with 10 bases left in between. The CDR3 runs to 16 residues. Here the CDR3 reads CASSEPTASTNEKLFF. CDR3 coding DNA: TGCGCCAGCAGTGAGCCGACAGCCTCAACTAATGAAAAACTGTTTTTT.

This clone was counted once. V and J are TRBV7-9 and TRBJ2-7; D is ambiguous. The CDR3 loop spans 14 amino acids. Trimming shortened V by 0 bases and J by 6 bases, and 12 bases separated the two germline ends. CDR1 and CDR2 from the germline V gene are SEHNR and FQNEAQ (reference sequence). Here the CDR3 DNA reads TGTGCCAGCAGCTTAGCATCAGGTGTTGGCGAGCAGTACTTC. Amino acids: CASSLASGVGEQYF.

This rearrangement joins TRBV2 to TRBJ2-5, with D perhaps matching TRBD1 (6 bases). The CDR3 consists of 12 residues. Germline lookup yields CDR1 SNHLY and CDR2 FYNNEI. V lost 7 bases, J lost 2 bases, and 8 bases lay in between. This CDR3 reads CASNRDQETQYF. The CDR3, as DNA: TGTGCCAGCAACAGGGATCAAGAGACCCAGTACTTC.

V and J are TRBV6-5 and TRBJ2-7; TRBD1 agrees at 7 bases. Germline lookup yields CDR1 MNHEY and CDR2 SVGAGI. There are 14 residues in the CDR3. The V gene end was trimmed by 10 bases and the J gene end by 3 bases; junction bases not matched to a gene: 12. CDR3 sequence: CATRAGTAYYEQYF. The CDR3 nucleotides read TGTGCCACCAGAGCCGGGACAGCATACTACGAGCAGTACTTC.

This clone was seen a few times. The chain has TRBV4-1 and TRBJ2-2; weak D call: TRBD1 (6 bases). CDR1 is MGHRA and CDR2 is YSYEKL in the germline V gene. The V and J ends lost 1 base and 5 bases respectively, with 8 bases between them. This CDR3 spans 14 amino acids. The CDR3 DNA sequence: TGCGCCAGCAGCCAAGCAGGGGCGACCGGGGAGCTGTTTTTT. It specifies CASSQAGATGELFF.

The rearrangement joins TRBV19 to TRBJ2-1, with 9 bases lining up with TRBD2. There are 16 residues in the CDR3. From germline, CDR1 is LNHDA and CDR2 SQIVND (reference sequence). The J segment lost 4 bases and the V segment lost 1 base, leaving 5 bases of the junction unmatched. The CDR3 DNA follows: TGTGCCAGTAGTATAGCTAGCGGGGAAAAATACAATGAGCAGTTCTTC. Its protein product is CASSIASGEKYNEQFF.

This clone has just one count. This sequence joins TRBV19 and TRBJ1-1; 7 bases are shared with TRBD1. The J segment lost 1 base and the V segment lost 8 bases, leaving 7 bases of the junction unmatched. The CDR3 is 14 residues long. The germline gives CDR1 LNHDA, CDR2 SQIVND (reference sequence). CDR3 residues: CASRMGQRNTEAFF. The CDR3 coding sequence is TGTGCCAGTCGAATGGGACAGCGGAACACTGAAGCTTTCTTT.